This TCR beta chain was identified in a study of blood T cell repertoires in COVID-19. Study information: PBMCs, B-cell-depleted T cells, or T cells provided the cDNA or gDNA that made up the material.

Methods used by the authors: Scientists estimated how many nucleated cells there were by amplifying reference gene primers. The protocol was immunoSEQ multiplex PCR, while the TCRdb copy is restricted to in-frame clones and leaves out a portion. D and trimming come from the DNA, and the V and J calls and clone size come from that table. The repertoire has about 160,000 clones, roughly 85% of them found once; the top ten carry over 3%. In germline, CDR1 is KGHSH, CDR2 LQKENI. V was cut by 2 bases and J by 4 bases, with 14 bases left in between. The CDR3 is 16 residues long. This TCR was sampled from a human donor with acute or convalescent COVID-19. The donor label of this sample is uncertain. The sequencing input was peripheral blood. V and J are TRBV18 and TRBJ1-4, with D unresolved. The CDR3 DNA reads as TGTGCCAGCTCACCAATGACCGGAGGAAATAATGAAAAACTGTTTTTT. It yields the protein CASSPMTGGNNEKLFF.